This passage covers 10 T cell receptor beta chains from one sample sequenced in a study of blood T cell repertoires in COVID-19. The assay was immunoSEQ multiplex PCR, and TCRdb's table has in-frame clones only and misses some. This table has approximately 250,000 clones, roughly 86% appearing once. Sequencing was done on a sample of peripheral blood. The receptor source for this set is a woman aged 55-69 years who had recovered from COVID-19.

The rearrangement joins TRBV6-6 to TRBJ1-2, with a possible D match to TRBD1 (5 bases). Trimming took 0 bases from V and 6 from J, leaving 17 bases between them. CDR3 length equals 16 residues. Germline-derived CDR1 and CDR2 are MNHNY and SVGAGI (reference sequence). This CDR3 is CASSYSILTQGDGYTF. DNA of the CDR3: TGTGCCAGCAGTTACTCGATCCTGACGCAGGGTGATGGCTACACCTTC.

The chain carries TRBV7-3 and TRBJ2-5; tentatively, D is TRBD2 (6 bases). V was clipped by 6 bases and J by 2 bases, with 13 bases between them. Per germline, CDR1 SGHTA and CDR2 FQGTGA. This CDR3 has 14 residues. The CDR3 DNA sequence: TGTGCCAGCAGACTTAGCGGAGATCAAGAGACCCAGTACTTC. As protein: CASRLSGDQETQYF. Looking up the rest from reference TRBV7-3 and TRBJ2-5 gives the full variable domain: GAGVSQTPSNKVTEKGKYVELRCDPISGHTALYWYRQSLGQGPEFLIYFQGTGAADDSGLPNDRFFAVRPEGSVSTLKIQRTERGDSAVYLCASRLSGDQETQYFGPGTRLLVL.

The V call is TRBV20-1, the J call TRBJ2-7; D not certain. The CDR3 runs 12 residues. Germline-derived CDR1 and CDR2 are DFQATT and SNEGSKA (reference sequence). Trimming took off 3 bases at V and 7 bases at J, with 13 bases between the two ends. In DNA form, the CDR3 reads TGCAGTGCTAGTAAATATCTAGAAGAGCAGTACTTC. Translating gives CSASKYLEEQYF.

The chain combines TRBV24-1 with TRBJ2-5; the match to TRBD2 covers 8 bases. The CDR3 sequence is 14 residues long. Losses at the gene ends were 9 bases for V and 5 bases for J; bases not matched to a gene: 10. Germline V gene data show CDR1 as KGHDR and CDR2 as SFDVKD. CDR3 in DNA: TGTGCCACCGGGTCGGGGGGGGTGAGGGAGACCCAGTACTTC. Amino acid sequence: CATGSGGVRETQYF.

This clone was recorded once. V and J are TRBV15 and TRBJ1-2; D is unresolved. From germline, CDR1 is LNHNV and CDR2 YYDKDF (reference sequence). The V end was cut by 0 bases, the J end by 8 bases, with 16 bases between. This CDR3 comprises 15 residues. The CDR3 protein is CATSREDYGDLGYTF. CDR3 DNA: TGTGCCACCAGCAGAGAAGACTACGGGGATCTCGGCTACACCTTC. Filled out from reference TRBV15 and TRBJ1-2, the complete variable domain reads DAMVIQNPRYQVTQFGKPVTLSCSQTLNHNVMYWYQQKSSQAPKLLFHYYDKDFNNEADTPDNFQSRRPNTSFCFLDIRSPGLGDTAMYLCATSREDYGDLGYTFGSGTRLTVV.

The chain is built from TRBV10-3 and TRBJ2-7, with 8 bases matching TRBD1. Germline CDR1 reads ENHRY; CDR2 reads SYGVKD. The CDR3 covers 15 residues. V was clipped by 4 bases and J by 2 bases; unmatched bases: 7. CDR3 DNA sequence: TGTGCCATCAGTGGTAAAGGGACAGGAGCCTACGAGCAGTACTTC. The encoded protein is CAISGKGTGAYEQYF.

The chain recombines TRBV28 with TRBJ2-7; 7 bases fit TRBD1. The CDR3 runs 15 residues. V was clipped by 4 bases and J by 5 bases; unmatched bases: 11. The germline gives CDR1 MDHEN, CDR2 SYDVKM. CDR3 DNA sequence: TGTGCCAGCAGTTCCTTTCACAGGGGTGGGGACGAGCAGTACTTC. It yields the protein CASSSFHRGGDEQYF.

This chain joins TRBV5-4 and TRBJ2-6; TRBD2 might be the D (6 bases). In germline, CDR1 is SGHNT, CDR2 YYREEE (reference sequence). This CDR3 contains 17 residues. Deletions cut 4 bases from V and 0 bases from J, with 14 bases between. The CDR3 DNA follows: TGTGCCAGCAGCCCCCAGACGGGGGACTCTGGGGCCAACGTCCTGACTTTC. Amino acids: CASSPQTGDSGANVLTF.

A few counts support this clone. In nucleotides, the CDR3 is TGTGCCAGCAGCCAAGATCGGGCGGGGCGGGGCTACACCTTC. Encoded protein: CASSQDRAGRGYTF. The chain combines TRBV4-2 with TRBJ1-2; D is perhaps TRBD1 (5 bases). V was cut by 0 bases and J by 8 bases, with 13 bases left in between. Looked up from germline, CDR1 is LGHNA and CDR2 is YNFKEQ. The CDR3 totals 14 residues.

The V and J genes are TRBV7-2 and TRBJ2-3; 9 bases are shared with TRBD1. V lost 3 bases to trimming and J lost 3 bases; unmatched junction nucleotides: 1. CDR3 length equals 14 residues. CDR1 is SGHTA and CDR2 is FQGNSA in the germline V gene. In nucleotides, the CDR3 is TGTGCCAGCAGCTTGGACAGGGGAACAGATACGCAGTATTTT. Its translation: CASSLDRGTDTQYF.